This entry lists 18 T cell receptor beta chains sequenced from one sample in a study of T cells in Graves' hyperthyroidism and ophthalmopathy. What was amplified from RNA transcripts were TCR beta CDR3 regions. TCR CDR3 underwent first-round RT-PCR with the HTBI primer set. TCRdb independently ran MiXCR on the multiplex PCR reads; one entry per CDR3 protein. The table lists some 180,000 distinct CDR3 sequences, around 17% of them singletons. The sample consisted of blood. The receptors were sampled from a woman aged 45-65 years with Graves' hyperthyroidism.

This clonotype has more than one count but fewer than ten. This rearrangement joins TRBV20-1 to TRBJ2-2; possibly TRBD2 for D (5 bases). This CDR3 is built from 13 residues. Germline CDR1 DFQATT, CDR2 SNEGSKA (reference sequence). V lost 4 bases and J 1 base, leaving 7 bases between the germline ends. Here the CDR3 reads CSAKRKNTGELFF. CDR3 DNA sequence: TGCAGTGCTAAGCGGAAGAACACCGGGGAGCTGTTTTTT.

The chain carries TRBV28 and TRBJ2-1, with TRBD1 as a possible D gene (5 bases). The CDR3 runs 15 residues. V was clipped by 8 bases and J by 7 bases, with 21 bases between them. The germline gives CDR1 MDHEN, CDR2 SYDVKM. The DNA for the CDR3 is TGTGCCAGCTCCGATCGCACAGGCCACCAAAATGAGCAGTTCTTC. Protein product: CASSDRTGHQNEQFF. Together with reference TRBV28 and TRBJ2-1, the CDR3 gives the full variable domain: DVKVTQSSRYLVKRTGEKVFLECVQDMDHENMFWYRQDPGLGLRLIYFSYDVKMKEKGDIPEGYSVSREKKERFSLILESASTNQTSMYLCASSDRTGHQNEQFFGPGTRLTVL.

A few counts support this clonotype. The chain couples TRBV27 to TRBJ2-1; D might be TRBD1 (6 bases). The CDR3 spans 12 residues. Looked up from germline, CDR1 is MNHEY and CDR2 is SMNVEV (reference sequence). Between the trimmed V and J ends, which lost 5 bases and 9 bases, there was a span of 11 bases. CDR3 in amino acids: CASSVAQGEQFF. The CDR3 DNA reads TGTGCCAGCAGTGTCGCACAGGGTGAGCAGTTCTTC.

In its sample, this clonotype was seen many times. This chain joins TRBV11-3 and TRBJ2-1; tentative D call: TRBD2 (6 bases). Germline CDR1 is SGHNT and CDR2 is YENEEA. V was cut by 3 bases and J by 2 bases, with 11 bases left in between. This CDR3 is built from 15 residues. The CDR3 nucleotides read TGTGCCAGCAGCTTGGGAGGCCTAGCCTACAATGAGCAGTTCTTC. Translating gives CASSLGGLAYNEQFF.

Only a few counts were recorded for this clonotype. The chain uses TRBV20-1 and TRBJ2-7; 14 bases map to TRBD2. CDR3 size: 18 residues. The V segment lost 5 bases and the J segment 1 base; nucleotides outside the gene matches: 13. Germline lookup yields CDR1 DFQATT and CDR2 SNEGSKA (reference sequence). The CDR3 DNA sequence: TGCAGTGCTCCTCCCCCGGGACTAGCGGGAGCGGTTTCCTACGAGCAGTACTTC. Its translation: CSAPPPGLAGAVSYEQYF.

The gene calls are TRBV3-1 and TRBJ2-1; a possible D gene is TRBD2 (6 bases). V lost 8 bases and J 2 bases, leaving 19 bases between the germline ends. The CDR3 extends over 16 amino acids. CDR1 is LGHDT, CDR2 YNNKEL, per germline (reference sequence). CDR3 amino acids: CASRGVADPTYNEQFF. CDR3 DNA: TGTGCCAGCCGCGGGGTAGCGGACCCTACCTACAATGAGCAGTTCTTC.

This clonotype was counted many times. The V call is TRBV3-1, the J call TRBJ2-1; D perhaps matches TRBD2 (5 bases). With 4 bases removed from V and 5 bases from J, the gap between germline ends came to 15 bases. CDR1 and CDR2 from the germline V gene are LGHDT and YNNKEL (reference sequence). The CDR3 contains 15 residues. Here the CDR3 DNA reads TGTGCCAGCAGCCTGAGTGAGGGTAAGGACAATGAGCAGTTCTTC. Translated, it gives CASSLSEGKDNEQFF.

This clonotype was counted a few times. The rearrangement joins TRBV30 to TRBJ1-1; the D is unclear. CDR1 is GTSNPN, CDR2 SVGIG, per germline (reference sequence). Trimming took 4 bases from V and 5 from J, leaving 11 bases between them. This CDR3 has 12 residues. CDR3 sequence reads: CAWNRRVTEAFF. As DNA, the CDR3 is TGTGCCTGGAATAGGAGAGTAACTGAAGCTTTCTTT.

This clonotype was seen a few times. The J gene is TRBJ1-6, the V gene TRBV27; D remains ambiguous. CDR3 length: 13 residues. Deletions cut 4 bases from V and 7 bases from J, with 8 bases between. Germline CDR1 and CDR2: MNHEY and SMNVEV (reference sequence). CDR3 in DNA: TGTGCCAGCAGTTATCAAATAAATTCACCCCTCCACTTT. Translation gives CASSYQINSPLHF.

This clonotype was recorded at least ten times. This chain uses TRBV10-3 with TRBJ1-5; possibly TRBD1 for D (5 bases). Germline loops: CDR1 ENHRY, CDR2 SYGVKD. The CDR3 runs to 17 residues. V was trimmed by 3 bases and J by 6 bases, leaving 21 bases between them. The CDR3 sequence is CAISDGSVGGRSQPQHF. The CDR3 DNA sequence: TGTGCCATCAGTGATGGGTCAGTTGGGGGAAGAAGTCAGCCCCAGCATTTT.

This clonotype appeared a few times. The V and J genes are TRBV7-6 and TRBJ2-7; no clear D. V lost 5 bases, J lost 6 bases, and 11 bases lay in between. Germline V CDR1 and CDR2: SGHVS, FNYEAQ. The CDR3 has 12 residues. CDR3 sequence: CASSTQVGEQYF. DNA of the CDR3: TGTGCCAGCAGCACGCAGGTCGGCGAGCAGTACTTC.

As regards this clonotype: This may be a read error, as it is one base from a much larger clone. The chain recombines TRBV18 with TRBJ2-7; D is possibly TRBD1 (5 bases). This CDR3 is built from 13 residues. Germline values: CDR1 KGHSH, CDR2 LQKENI. DNA for the CDR3: TGTGCCTGCTCACCCCGCCAGGGTTCCGAGCAGTACTTC. Its translation is CACSPRQGSEQYF.

This clonotype was detected only a few times. The chain recombines TRBV12-3 or TRBV12-4 with TRBJ2-1; 11 bases fit TRBD2. This CDR3 has 16 amino acids. V was pared by 5 bases and J by 7 bases, with 10 bases of the junction left unmatched. DNA for the CDR3: TGTGCCAGCAGTAGGGTAGCGGGAGGGCCTTTGAATGAGCAGTTCTTC. Its protein is CASSRVAGGPLNEQFF.

The chain recombines TRBV20-1 with TRBJ2-7; 10 positions match TRBD1. CDR1 is DFQATT and CDR2 is SNEGSKA in the germline V gene (reference sequence). V lost 5 bases, J lost 3 bases, and 7 bases stayed unmatched. The CDR3 spans 14 residues. The CDR3 region is CSAPGRTGGYEQYF. The DNA of the CDR3 is TGCAGTGCTCCAGGGAGGACAGGGGGCTACGAGCAGTACTTC.

The V gene is TRBV7-3, the J gene TRBJ1-1; D remains ambiguous. The CDR3 is 13 residues long. V was clipped by 3 bases and J by 5 bases, with 10 bases between them. Germline V gene sequence: CDR1 SGHTA, CDR2 FQGTGA. The CDR3 bases are TGTGCCAGCAGCTTCACCTCGGATACTGAAGCTTTCTTT. This encodes CASSFTSDTEAFF.

The chain recombines TRBV19 with TRBJ1-5; TRBD1 might be the D (6 bases). CDR3 length: 15 amino acids. V was pared by 1 base and J by 1 base, with 8 bases between. Germline CDR1 reads LNHDA; CDR2 reads SQIVND (reference sequence). The CDR3 DNA is TGTGCCAGTAGTATAGGGACAGCCAGCAATCAGCCCCAGCATTTT. It is translated as CASSIGTASNQPQHF. The full variable domain, in which reference TRBV19 and TRBJ1-5 provide the parts outside the CDR3, is DGGITQSPKYLFRKEGQNVTLSCEQNLNHDAMYWYRQDPGQGLRLIYYSQIVNDFQKGDIAEGYSVSREKKESFPLTVTSAQKNPTAFYLCASSIGTASNQPQHFGDGTRLSIL.

At least ten counts were recorded for this clonotype. The genes are TRBV7-9 and TRBJ1-2, with TRBD1 as a possible D gene (6 bases). Trimming removed 5 bases at V and 0 bases at J, with 10 bases between. Germline assignment: CDR1 SEHNR and CDR2 FQNEAQ (reference sequence). The CDR3 extends over 14 amino acids. As DNA, the CDR3 is TGTGCCAGCAGCACAGGGACGGCTAACTATGGCTACACCTTC. This translates into CASSTGTANYGYTF.

Notes on this clonotype: This sequence may be a read error, since a much larger clone differs from it by one base. The genes are TRBV27 and TRBJ2-7; TRBD1 aligns across 9 bases. From germline, CDR1 is MNHEY and CDR2 SMNVEV (reference sequence). CDR3 length: 15 residues. CDR3 sequence: CASGLSGTGYYEQYF. The CDR3 bases are TGTGCCAGCGGTTTATCCGGGACAGGGTACTACGAGCAGTACTTC.